This TCR beta chain stems from a study of blood T cell repertoires in COVID-19. TCRdb keeps only in-frame clones here, not all; method: immunoSEQ multiplex PCR. The data contain approximately 200,000 clones, 88% of them singletons. The TCR was taken from a man between 70 and 80 years old with acute or convalescent COVID-19. The sequenced sample was peripheral blood.

The CDR3 region has the DNA TGTGCCAGCAGCGACTGGGGAGGTGGGGCCAACGTCCTGACTTTC. This encodes CASSDWGGGANVLTF. V and J are TRBV7-3 and TRBJ2-6, with D possibly TRBD2 on 6 matching bases. This CDR3 has 15 amino acids. V lost 5 bases, J lost 3 bases, and 11 bases lay in between. Germline CDR1 and CDR2: SGHTA and FQGTGA.